This TCR beta chain was recovered during a study of shared clonotypes between healthy human individuals. Study-wide background: Donors had three CD4 naive, three CD4 memory, two CD8 naive and one CD8 memory plate apiece. Findings and limits, study-wide: Against clonotypes common to all four donors, non-shared ones had lower generation probabilities.

Details on this clone: Its cognate antigen is unknown.

Trimming left V 5 bases short and J 2 bases short, with 16 bases between. The CDR3 is 15 residues long. Per the germline V gene, CDR1 is MNHEY and CDR2 is SMNVEV (reference sequence). Sequenced by immunoSEQ multiplex PCR; TCRdb stores in-frame clones only, minus some. The sample records nearly 2 million clones, roughly 95% being singletons. Positively selected for CCR7, the CD45RO-negative cells used as naive CD8 cells excluded terminally differentiated effector memory CD45RA+ cells. This chain links TRBV27 with TRBJ2-7, with D tentatively TRBD1 or TRBD2 (7 bases each). The sample was naive CD8+ T cells sorted from blood. This TCR was sampled from a man between 18 and 35 years old in good health. The CDR3 nucleotides are TGTGCCAGCAGTCCCCTCAGGGGGGGGGCCTACGAGCAGTACTTC. It specifies CASSPLRGGAYEQYF.